The clone carrying this T cell receptor beta chain showed up many times. MiXCR, applied by TCRdb to the 5' RACE reads, yields one record per CDR3 protein. Altogether about 60,000 distinct CDR3 sequences are present, 15% to 20% being singletons, with the ten largest covering about 4.7%. The entry originates in a study of T cells of healthy individuals. The CDR3 extends over 16 amino acids. Unmatched junction bases numbered 4, after V lost 4 bases and J lost 0 bases. The clonotype comes from a human donor in good health. The rearrangement uses TRBV12-3 or TRBV12-4 and TRBJ2-3, with 10 bases identical to TRBD2. For the CDR3, the DNA is TGTGCCAGCAGTTCCATAGCGGGAGGTAGCACAGATACGCAGTATTTT. This gives the protein CASSSIAGGSTDTQYF.